Listed below are T cell receptor beta chains from one sample, sequenced in a study of blood T cell repertoires in COVID-19. Profiled with immunoSEQ multiplex PCR; TCRdb holds only in-frame clones, not every one. In the table there are about 130,000 clones, roughly 89% of which are singletons. Sequenced: PBMCs or T cells enriched from blood (not recorded which). These receptors came from a man between 50 and 59 years old who had recovered from COVID-19. CDR3s include the opening cysteine and the closing phenylalanine or tryptophan. The order of the fields is clone size, V gene, J gene, D gene, CDR3 DNA, CDR3 protein. A D gene is named only where the DNA matches it firmly. Where a row states a size, it is once, few, many or the class of an expanded clone; other rows omit it.

.,TRBV5-1,TRBJ1-1,.,TGCGCCAGCAGCTTGGGGCAGGCCGGCACTGAAGCTTTCTTT,CASSLGQAGTEAFF
.,TRBV6-4,TRBJ2-2,TRBD2,TGTGCCAGCAGTTTGACTAGCGGGCCCGGGGAGCTGTTTTTT,CASSLTSGPGELFF
.,TRBV11-2,TRBJ2-7,TRBD1,TGTGCCAGCAGCTTAGAAGGGACAGGGACATACGAGCAGTACTTC,CASSLEGTGTYEQYF
.,TRBV19,TRBJ2-5,TRBD2,TGTGCCAGTAGTGGAGGACTAGCGGGGGCGTCAGAGACCCAGTACTTC,CASSGGLAGASETQYF
.,TRBV27,TRBJ2-3,.,TGTGCCAGCAGTGAATTCACACGGGGTGCTAGCACAGATACGCAGTATTTT,CASSEFTRGASTDTQYF
.,TRBV7-3,TRBJ1-2,TRBD1,TGTGCCAGCAGCGAGGGGGCGGCTAACTATGGCTACACCTTC,CASSEGAANYGYTF
.,TRBV30,TRBJ2-3,TRBD1,TGTGCCTGGAGCGCCGGGACAGGGTTCACAGATACGCAGTATTTT,CAWSAGTGFTDTQYF
.,TRBV15,TRBJ2-5,TRBD1,TGTGCCACCAGCGGGGACAGGGAGACCCAGTACTTC,CATSGDRETQYF
.,TRBV5-6,TRBJ1-5,.,TGTGCCAGCAGCTTGGGACCGGGGGAGCAGCCCCAGCATTTT,CASSLGPGEQPQHF
once,TRBV7-6,TRBJ1-5,TRBD1,TGTGCCAGCAGCCATAGACAGGGCGGCCAGCCCCAGCATTTT,CASSHRQGGQPQHF
.,TRBV27,TRBJ1-1,.,TGTGCCAGCAGTCGTGGGACAATTAGTAAGAACACTGAAGCTTTCTTT,CASSRGTISKNTEAFF
.,TRBV19,TRBJ1-3,TRBD1,TGTGCCAGTAGTACCGGGACAGACAGTCTCGGAAACACCATATATTTT,CASSTGTDSLGNTIYF
.,TRBV9,TRBJ1-3,.,TGTGCCAGCAGCGGGACTACCTCTGGAAACACCATATATTTT,CASSGTTSGNTIYF
once,TRBV6-5,TRBJ1-1,TRBD1,TGTGCCACGAACAGGGGGCAGAACACTGAAGCTTTCTTT,CATNRGQNTEAFF
.,TRBV7-2,TRBJ1-1,.,TGTGCCAGCAAAGCTATGAACAGGAACACTGAAGCTTTCTTT,CASKAMNRNTEAFF
.,TRBV7-2,TRBJ2-1,.,TGTGCCAGCAGCCCTAGTAGGAATCAGCAGTTCTTC,CASSPSRNQQFF
.,TRBV11-2,TRBJ2-7,TRBD2,TGTGCCAGCAGCTTAGAACTAGCGGGAGCGAAAGGGGGGTACTTC,CASSLELAGAKGGYF
.,TRBV18,TRBJ1-6,.,TGTGCCAGCTCACCACCGCCCGGGGGAGGATCACCCCTCCACTTT,CASSPPPGGGSPLHF
.,TRBV4-1,TRBJ2-7,TRBD1,TGCGCCAGCAGCCAAGATACTACCAGGGGGCGCGAGCAGTACTTC,CASSQDTTRGREQYF
.,TRBV6-5,TRBJ2-7,TRBD1,TGTGCCAGCAGTTACCCCGGGACAGGACTCTACGAGCAGTACTTC,CASSYPGTGLYEQYF
.,TRBV29-1,TRBJ1-2,.,TGCAGCGGCGGTGACTCTAACTATGGCTACACCTTC,CSGGDSNYGYTF
.,TRBV19,TRBJ1-4,.,TGTGCCAGTAGTATAGACAGGTTGGGTTTCGAAAAACTGTTTTTT,CASSIDRLGFEKLFF
.,TRBV2,TRBJ1-1,.,TGTGCCAGCATGACAGGGAACACTGAAGCTTTCTTT,CASMTGNTEAFF
once,TRBV6-2/TRBV6-3,TRBJ2-5,TRBD1,TGTGCCAGCAGTTACTCGAGTGTTTGGCCAGGGGGCGAGGAGACCCAGTACTTC,CASSYSSVWPGGEETQYF
.,TRBV4-3,TRBJ1-5,.,TGCGCCAGCAGCCCTTTCTGGAGAAGCAATCAGCCCCAGCATTTT,CASSPFWRSNQPQHF
.,TRBV18,TRBJ2-2,.,TGTGCCAGCTCATCCTCCTCCCACACCGGGGAGCTGTTTTTT,CASSSSSHTGELFF
.,TRBV6-2/TRBV6-3,TRBJ1-1,.,TGTGCCAGCAGTTTCACAGGCAGTTCGAACACTGAAGCTTTCTTT,CASSFTGSSNTEAFF
.,TRBV15,TRBJ2-3,.,TGTGCCACCAGCGGGCGAGCAAAGGCTCTGGATACGCAGTATTTT,CATSGRAKALDTQYF
.,TRBV7-2,TRBJ2-2,TRBD2,TGTGCCAGCAGCTTAGGGCTAGCGGGAGGGCCTGGGTTTAGCGGGGAGCTGTTTTTT,CASSLGLAGGPGFSGELFF
.,TRBV14,TRBJ1-2,TRBD1,TGTGCCAGCAGCCAGACAGGGTATGGCTACACCTTC,CASSQTGYGYTF
.,TRBV4-3,TRBJ1-1,TRBD1,TGCGCCAGCAGCGTATCGGACAGGGACACTTACACTGAAGCTTTCTTT,CASSVSDRDTYTEAFF
few,TRBV5-1,TRBJ1-2,.,TGCGCCAGCAGCTTGACAGCAACTAACTATGGCTACACCTTC,CASSLTATNYGYTF
.,TRBV11-3,TRBJ1-1,.,TGTGCCAGCAGCCCGCTAGATCAGGACAGACTGAACACTGAAGCTTTCTTT,CASSPLDQDRLNTEAFF
.,TRBV12-3/TRBV12-4,TRBJ2-1,.,TGTGCCAGCAGTTTTTCAAGGGGTGAGCAGTTCTTC,CASSFSRGEQFF
.,TRBV19,TRBJ1-1,TRBD1,TGTGCCAGTACCCTGAGGGGGACAGGGGGCCGGGACACTGAAGCTTTCTTT,CASTLRGTGGRDTEAFF
.,TRBV9,TRBJ1-3,TRBD1,TGTGCCAGCAGCGTAGCTACAAGTGTCAGGGGGGACACCATATATTTT,CASSVATSVRGDTIYF
.,TRBV5-1,TRBJ2-1,TRBD2,TGCGCCAGCAGCTTGGGGGAGGGTCGCCCGTTCTTC,CASSLGEGRPFF
.,TRBV10-3,TRBJ1-1,TRBD1,TGTGCCATCAGTGAGTCGAAGACAGGGACCCCTGAAGCTTTCTTT,CAISESKTGTPEAFF
.,TRBV4-1,TRBJ1-2,.,TGCGCCAGCAGCCTTTCGACTCTTAGAAACTATGGCTACACCTTC,CASSLSTLRNYGYTF
.,TRBV27,TRBJ1-1,.,TGTGCCAGCAGTTGGGCAGGGCCCCACATGAACACTGAAGCTTTCTTT,CASSWAGPHMNTEAFF
.,TRBV27,TRBJ2-3,.,TGTGCCAGCCGCCACCGTGTAGCTAGCACAGATACGCAGTATTTT,CASRHRVASTDTQYF
.,TRBV5-1,TRBJ2-1,.,TGCGCCAGCAGCTCTGGGGGGAATTACAATGAGCAGTTCTTC,CASSSGGNYNEQFF
.,TRBV12-3/TRBV12-4,TRBJ1-1,.,TGTGCCAGCAGTTTTTCAGGGGTGACTGAAGCTTTCTTT,CASSFSGVTEAFF
few,TRBV5-1,TRBJ2-3,TRBD1,TGCGCCAGCACCGGACAGGGGGCGAGCACAGATACGCAGTATTTT,CASTGQGASTDTQYF
.,TRBV7-9,TRBJ2-2,.,TGTGCCAGCAGCCCCTTCTCTCAAAGGGGCGGGGAGCTGTTTTTT,CASSPFSQRGGELFF
.,TRBV4-1,TRBJ2-2,TRBD2,TGCGCCAGCAGCCAAGTGGGGCTAGCGGCGAACACCGGGGAGCTGTTTTTT,CASSQVGLAANTGELFF
.,TRBV9,TRBJ2-1,.,TGTGCCAGCAGTCCTTCCGGGACAAACTACAATGAGCAGTTCTTC,CASSPSGTNYNEQFF
.,TRBV28,TRBJ2-7,.,TGTGCCAGCAGTTTTTCCTACTACGAGCAGTACTTC,CASSFSYYEQYF
.,TRBV9,TRBJ2-2,.,TGTGCCAGCAGCGTAGACTTTAACACCGGGGAGCTGTTTTTT,CASSVDFNTGELFF
.,TRBV19,TRBJ1-2,.,TGTGCCAGTAGCCAGACAAGCTATGGCTACACCTTC,CASSQTSYGYTF
.,TRBV7-9,TRBJ2-7,.,TGTGCCAGCAGCCCCCGCGGCAGTCCCTACGAGCAGTACTTC,CASSPRGSPYEQYF
.,TRBV5-1,TRBJ1-1,.,TGCGCCAGCAGCCCATTTGGCGGCGGACTCCCTAGCTCGAGAACTGAAGCTTTCTTT,CASSPFGGGLPSSRTEAFF
.,TRBV19,TRBJ1-2,.,TGTGCCAGTAGCCCCCCAAAGGTGATTTGGTCAGGTTTCGGCTATGGCTACACCTTC,CASSPPKVIWSGFGYGYTF
.,TRBV7-2,TRBJ2-1,TRBD2,TGTGCCAGCAGCTTAGCGACGGGAGGCCTCTACAATGAGCAGTTCTTC,CASSLATGGLYNEQFF
.,TRBV3-1/TRBV3-2,TRBJ2-1,.,TGTGCCAGCAGCCAAGGCGGAGGGGACGGAGATGAGCAGTTCTTC,CASSQGGGDGDEQFF
once,TRBV2,TRBJ2-7,.,TGTGCCAGCAGTGAACAGTTCAGTGGCGAGCAGTACTTC,CASSEQFSGEQYF